The subject of this entry is one T cell receptor (beta chain). Its antigen is not known. This sample is drawn from a study of T cell responses to AZD1222 COVID-19 vaccine. Second doses that came at about 4 or about 12 weeks were put together. Some clones are missing from TCRdb's copy, which holds only in-frame ones; the method was immunoSEQ multiplex PCR. The sample yields 90,000 to 130,000 clones, roughly 92% seen once. The germline gives CDR1 MDHEN, CDR2 SYDVKM. CDR3 size: 14 residues. With 7 bases removed from V and 4 bases from J, the gap between germline ends came to 16 bases. Study results and caveats: Seropositive AZD1222 recipients at baseline numbered only six or seven. Clonal diversity was possibly underestimated, and the donors were mostly white British, with more females.

V and J are TRBV28 and TRBJ1-2; D not certain. The sample in question was peripheral blood, obtained 28 days after the second AZD1222 dose. This receptor was obtained from an adult who received the AZD1222 COVID-19 vaccine. The CDR3 region is CASTLDGPLYGYTF. The CDR3 DNA follows: TGTGCCAGCACCCTCGACGGCCCCCTCTATGGCTACACCTTC.